Shown below are 25 T cell receptor beta chains from a single sample sequenced in a study of blood T cell repertoires in COVID-19. Generated by immunoSEQ multiplex PCR, the TCRdb table keeps only in-frame clones and is missing some. This table holds tens of thousands of clones, roughly 90% found once. The sequencing input was peripheral blood. The origin of the receptors is a male donor with acute or convalescent COVID-19.

CDR3 region: CARQLDRVPLSGGNTIYF. The CDR3 DNA reads TGTGCCAGACAGCTCGACAGGGTGCCGTTGTCCGGTGGAAACACCATATATTTT. The V call is TRBV21-1, the J call TRBJ1-3; the table's D call, TRBD1, was not checked against the DNA. TRBV21-1 constitutes a pseudogene. The CDR3 runs 18 residues.

The chain is built from TRBV14 and TRBJ2-5; TRBD1 is a possible D gene (6 bases). The V gene's germline CDR1 is SGHDN and CDR2 FVKESK. The CDR3 covers 15 residues. Trimming shortened V by 0 bases and J by 5 bases, and 13 bases separated the two germline ends. CDR3 DNA: TGTGCCAGCAGCCAAGATAACAGGGTTGTGGAGACCCAGTACTTC. This gives the protein CASSQDNRVVETQYF.

The chain combines TRBV3-1 (or the pseudogene TRBV3-2) with TRBJ2-5; no clear D. The CDR3 covers 11 residues. Germline V gene sequence: CDR1 LGHDT, CDR2 YNNKEL (reference sequence). V lost 1 base and J lost 9, with 6 bases in between. Written as DNA, the CDR3 is TGTGCCAGCAGCCAAGGTGTCGCCCAGTACTTC. This codes for CASSQGVAQYF.

The chain is built from TRBV30 and TRBJ1-1; 7 nucleotides line up with TRBD1. The V and J ends lost 3 bases and 3 bases, in that order; junction bases with no gene match: 4. This CDR3 comprises 13 residues. Germline V gene sequence: CDR1 GTSNPN, CDR2 SVGIG (reference sequence). The chain's CDR3 is CAWSKTGYTEAFF. CDR3 DNA: TGTGCCTGGAGCAAGACAGGGTACACTGAAGCTTTCTTT.

The chain joins TRBV19 to TRBJ1-2; 7 positions match TRBD1. CDR1 LNHDA and CDR2 SQIVND come from the germline V gene (reference sequence). The V and J ends lost 6 bases and 4 bases, in that order; junction bases with no gene match: 11. The CDR3 runs to 15 residues. The CDR3: CASSVGRTGPYGYTF. The CDR3 nucleotides read TGTGCCAGTAGCGTGGGGAGGACAGGCCCCTATGGCTACACCTTC.

The V gene is TRBV5-4, the J gene TRBJ1-1; possibly TRBD1 for D (6 bases). The ends were cut back, 5 bases at V and 0 bases at J, with 14 bases in the middle. This CDR3 has 15 amino acids. Germline V gene sequence: CDR1 SGHNT, CDR2 YYREEE (reference sequence). CDR3 DNA: TGTGCCAGCAGAGGCAGGGGCCGAATGAACACTGAAGCTTTCTTT. Translation gives CASRGRGRMNTEAFF.

DNA for the CDR3: TGTGCCAGTAGCCCACAGGGGGTGGGGGCCAACGTCCTGACTTTC. Translated, it gives CASSPQGVGANVLTF. This chain uses TRBV19 with TRBJ2-6; 8 nucleotides match TRBD1. Unmatched junction bases numbered 5, after V lost 6 bases and J lost 4 bases. CDR1 and CDR2 from the germline V gene are LNHDA and SQIVND (reference sequence). The CDR3 has 15 amino acids.

The chain employs TRBV10-3 and TRBJ2-2; 15 bases are a match to TRBD2. V lost 5 bases, J lost 1 base, and 2 bases stayed unmatched. The CDR3 spans 17 residues. CDR1 and CDR2 from the germline V gene are ENHRY and SYGVKD. CDR3: CAISRGLAGGNTGELFF. CDR3 nucleotide sequence: TGTGCCATCAGTCGGGGACTAGCGGGGGGGAACACCGGGGAGCTGTTTTTT.

The chain carries TRBV24-1 and TRBJ2-2; TRBD1 matches at 8 bases. The CDR3 covers 18 residues. After removal of 3 bases from V and 1 base from J, the junction contained 9 bases not matched to a gene. Germline values: CDR1 KGHDR, CDR2 SFDVKD. The DNA for the CDR3 is TGTGCCACCAGTGATCAGGGGTTCACAGGGGGGAACACCGGGGAGCTGTTTTTT. Protein: CATSDQGFTGGNTGELFF.

The chain is built from TRBV5-1 and TRBJ1-2, with no clear D. Germline V gives CDR1 SGHRS, CDR2 YFSETQ. The germline V and J ends were trimmed by 2 bases and 0 bases, with 5 bases remaining between them. The CDR3 has 13 amino acids. CDR3 in DNA: TGCGCCAGCAGCTTTTCAGCTAACTATGGCTACACCTTC. Translated, it gives CASSFSANYGYTF.

The chain combines TRBV11-2 with TRBJ2-5; 11 bases match TRBD2. Trimming at V came to 5 bases and at J to 5 bases, leaving 4 bases not matched to a gene. This CDR3 is 14 amino acids long. Germline V lookup: CDR1 SGHAT, CDR2 FQNNGV. CDR3 DNA sequence: TGTGCCAGCAGCCCCGGGACTAGCGGTGAGACCCAGTACTTC. Its translation is CASSPGTSGETQYF. Looking up the rest from reference TRBV11-2 and TRBJ2-5 gives the full variable domain: EAGVAQSPRYKIIEKRQSVAFWCNPISGHATLYWYQQILGQGPKLLIQFQNNGVVDDSQLPKDRFSAERLKGVDSTLKIQPAKLEDSAVYLCASSPGTSGETQYFGPGTRLLVL.

The chain is built from TRBV20-1 and TRBJ1-1; 9 bases agree with TRBD1. The length of the CDR3 is 17 residues. The germline V gene encodes CDR1 DFQATT and CDR2 SNEGSKA (reference sequence). With V trimmed by 3 bases and J by 1 base, 12 bases remained unmatched. Here the CDR3 reads CSASSPDRGFGNTEAFF. The CDR3 DNA follows: TGCAGTGCTAGTTCACCAGACAGGGGGTTTGGGAACACTGAAGCTTTCTTT.

CDR3 loop: CASSFSNEQFF. The CDR3 nucleotides read TGTGCCAGCAGTTTCTCTAATGAGCAGTTCTTC. This chain links TRBV12-3 or TRBV12-4 with TRBJ2-1, with D unclear. The CDR3 covers 11 residues. Deletions cut 3 bases from V and 7 bases from J, with 4 bases between.

The rearrangement uses TRBV10-2 and TRBJ2-3, with 13 bases aligning to TRBD2. The CDR3 covers 18 residues. V trimming: 7 bases; J trimming: 7 bases; junction bases outside the gene matches: 17. Germline values: CDR1 WSHSY, CDR2 SAAADI. Here the CDR3 DNA reads TGCGCCAGCAAGGACAGGAGGCACGGGACTAGCGGGGATTATACGCAGTATTTT. This sequence encodes CASKDRRHGTSGDYTQYF.

The chain combines TRBV7-9 with TRBJ2-1, with 7 bases aligning to TRBD2. This CDR3 has 17 amino acids. The V segment lost 5 bases and the J segment 2 bases; nucleotides outside the gene matches: 12. Per germline, CDR1 SEHNR and CDR2 FQNEAQ (reference sequence). The CDR3 region is CASSPRGAGRAYNEQFF. The DNA for the CDR3 is TGTGCCAGCAGCCCTAGGGGAGCAGGGAGGGCCTACAATGAGCAGTTCTTC.

Comments on this clone: The sample carries other DNA sequences with the same CDR3. The CDR3 loop is CSARQETQYF. The CDR3 nucleotides are TGCAGTGCACGGCAAGAGACCCAGTACTTC. The chain uses TRBV20-1 and TRBJ2-5; D is unclear. The CDR3 totals 10 residues. Looked up from germline, CDR1 is DFQATT and CDR2 is SNEGSKA (reference sequence). The V gene lost 6 bases and the J gene lost 2 bases, with 4 bases spanning the gap.

This chain uses TRBV5-1 with TRBJ1-2; D is unclear. Trimming left V 6 bases short and J 7 bases short, with 16 bases between. Germline CDR1 reads SGHRS; CDR2 reads YFSETQ. The CDR3 is made up of 13 amino acids. CDR3 DNA: TGCGCCAGCAATAAAGAGGGAGTGGCTGGCTACACCTTC. Translation: CASNKEGVAGYTF.

The rearrangement uses TRBV7-9 and TRBJ1-1; the D is unclear. V was cut by 1 base and J by 2 bases, with 8 bases left in between. CDR1 and CDR2 (germline): SEHNR, FQNEAQ (reference sequence). The CDR3 is 14 residues long. Here the CDR3 DNA reads TGTGCCAGCAGCTTAGGGGTAGCTAACACTGAAGCTTTCTTT. It yields the protein CASSLGVANTEAFF.

This chain uses TRBV6-5 with TRBJ1-2; 7 nucleotides agree with TRBD1. Germline V gene sequence: CDR1 MNHEY, CDR2 SVGAGI. This CDR3 comprises 15 residues. The V gene end was trimmed by 2 bases and the J gene end by 0 bases; junction bases not matched to a gene: 3. The CDR3 DNA sequence: TGTGCCAGCAGTTACCAGGGGGAGCCTAACTATGGCTACACCTTC. It yields the protein CASSYQGEPNYGYTF.

The chain is built from TRBV5-1 and TRBJ2-5, with TRBD2 matching over 16 bases. The CDR3 covers 18 residues. The V and J ends lost 2 bases and 2 bases, in that order; junction bases with no gene match: 6. The germline gives CDR1 SGHRS, CDR2 YFSETQ. CDR3 sequence (DNA): TGCGCCAGCAGCTTATTGGGGACTAGCGGGGGGGAGCAAGAGACCCAGTACTTC. This translates into CASSLLGTSGGEQETQYF.

The gene calls are TRBV18 and TRBJ2-2; maybe TRBD1 (6 bases). Trimming shortened V by 5 bases and J by 7 bases, and 14 bases separated the two germline ends. Per germline, CDR1 KGHSH and CDR2 LQKENI. This CDR3 spans 14 amino acids. The DNA for the CDR3 is TGTGCCAGCTCAGCCCTCGAGGGACACGGGGAGCTGTTTTTT. Translation: CASSALEGHGELFF.

The V gene is TRBV9, the J gene TRBJ1-2, with 9 bases lining up with TRBD1. J gave up 0 bases and V 4 bases, and 4 bases lay outside the gene matches. The germline CDR1 and CDR2 sequences are SGDLS and YYNGEE. The CDR3 extends over 15 amino acids. CDR3 in amino acids: CASSSWTGANYGYTF. CDR3 nucleotides: TGTGCCAGCAGCTCCTGGACAGGGGCTAACTATGGCTACACCTTC.

The chain links TRBV9 to TRBJ1-1, with a possible D match to TRBD1 (5 bases). V was shortened by 3 bases and J by 7 bases, with 19 bases between the two germline ends. CDR1 and CDR2 (germline): SGDLS, YYNGEE. This CDR3 is built from 15 residues. The CDR3, as DNA: TGTGCCAGCAGCGCCGGGACTCTCGGGCGCGGTGAAGCTTTCTTT. It encodes CASSAGTLGRGEAFF.

The chain has TRBV20-1 and TRBJ2-7; D gene unclear. CDR3 size: 11 residues. Germline-derived CDR1 and CDR2 are DFQATT and SNEGSKA (reference sequence). V was pared by 7 bases and J by 7 bases, with 14 bases between. The CDR3 spells CSVNAGREQYF. The CDR3, as DNA: TGCAGTGTAAATGCAGGTCGGGAGCAGTACTTC.

This chain joins TRBV5-7 and TRBJ1-1; maybe TRBD1 (5 bases). TRBV5-7 is marked as an open reading frame, function uncertain. Trimming removed 0 bases from V and 3 bases from J, with 15 bases in between. The CDR3 has 16 amino acids. CDR3 nucleotides: TGTGCCAGCAGCTTGGTGGGGGAGGGTGAGGACACTGAAGCTTTCTTT. It encodes CASSLVGEGEDTEAFF.